This T cell receptor (beta chain) derives from a study of T cells in localized non-small cell lung cancer. Study conclusions and caveats: Since sequencing was restricted to only one region of the tumor, intratumor heterogeneity remains a possibility. Exceeding tumor, uninvolved adjacent lung had the highest T cell clonality.

Details on this clone: Its antigen is still unknown.

The assay was immunoSEQ multiplex PCR, and TCRdb's table has in-frame clones only and misses some. Of 12,000 or so clones in the sample, around 83% are singletons; the top ten hold 19%. The TCR originated in a male donor at least 60 years old with stage I lung adenocarcinoma. The sample in question was peripheral blood, obtained before any cancer treatment.

CDR3 bases: TGTGCCAGCAGCCAAGGGGGGGCTAGCGGGAGAGGGCTGTCCTACAATGAGCAGTTCTTC. As protein: CASSQGGASGRGLSYNEQFF. V gene TRBV14 combines with J gene TRBJ2-1; 10 bases line up with TRBD2. Germline CDR1 is SGHDN and CDR2 is FVKESK. This CDR3 has 20 amino acids. V lost 1 base and J lost 1; bases outside the gene matches: 13. Full variable domain (rest looked up from reference TRBV14 and TRBJ2-1): EAGVTQFPSHSVIEKGQTVTLRCDPISGHDNLYWYRRVMGKEIKFLLHFVKESKQDESGMPNNRFLAERTGGTYSTLKVQPAELEDSGVYFCASSQGGASGRGLSYNEQFFGPGTRLTVL.